These 19 T cell receptor beta chains originate from one sample sequenced in a study of T cell repertoires in aging, cancer and after chemotherapy. Peripheral blood genomic DNA, not sorted cells or RNA, was the template. Multiplex touch-down PCR with TRB-A/B primers amplified rearranged V-D-J TRB sequences. TCRdb fed the multiplex PCR reads into MiXCR, producing one record per CDR3 protein. The data contain about 3,300 distinct CDR3 sequences, roughly 39% of them singletons. The specimen was blood. The receptor set was obtained from a human donor in good health.

This clonotype was found a few times. The CDR3 coding sequence is TGTGCCTGGAACTCCCAGGGTGTCCCTCCCTACGAGCAGTACTTC. It codes for CAWNSQGVPPYEQYF. The gene calls are TRBV30 and TRBJ2-7; TRBD1 might be the D (5 bases). Germline V gene sequence: CDR1 GTSNPN, CDR2 SVGIG (reference sequence). Trimming pared 4 bases from V and 2 bases from J, leaving 18 bases between. There are 15 residues in the CDR3.

This clonotype was detected only once. The chain has TRBV21-1 and TRBJ2-2. TRBV21-1 is a pseudogene. The CDR3 has 18 residues. DNA of the CDR3: TGTGCCAGCAGCAATCGAGTGTGGTGCGGATTGAACACCGGGGAGCTGTTTTTT. It is translated as CASSNRVWCGLNTGELFF.

This clonotype was picked up a small number of times. The rearrangement links TRBV5-5 to TRBJ1-4; no reliable D call. CDR1 and CDR2 from the germline V gene are SGHKS and YYEKEE (reference sequence). This CDR3 region has 14 residues. Trimming removed 1 base from V and 5 bases from J, with 9 bases in between. The CDR3 region is CASSLNTENEKLFF. DNA of the CDR3: TGTGCCAGCAGCTTGAACACGGAGAATGAAAAACTGTTTTTT.

The chain is built from TRBV20-1 and TRBJ2-2; 14 nucleotides line up with TRBD2. The CDR3 runs 18 residues. The germline V gene has CDR1 DFQATT and CDR2 SNEGSKA (reference sequence). The J segment lost 0 bases and the V segment lost 0 bases, leaving 3 bases of the junction unmatched. Here the CDR3 DNA reads TGCAGTGCTAGAGACGGACTAGCGGGGGGCCCGAACACCGGGGAGCTGTTTTTT. Its protein product is CSARDGLAGGPNTGELFF.

V and J are TRBV11-3 and TRBJ2-3; no clear D gene. The V and J ends lost 7 bases and 0 bases respectively, with 8 bases between them. The V gene's germline CDR1 is SGHNT and CDR2 YENEEA. This CDR3 contains 13 residues. CDR3 nucleotides: TGTGCCAGCACCCAGGACAGCACAGATACGCAGTATTTT. It codes for CASTQDSTDTQYF.

The chain uses TRBV20-1 and TRBJ2-5; TRBD2 agrees at 9 bases. The CDR3 extends over 16 amino acids. J lost 5 bases, V lost 0 bases, and 10 bases had no gene match. CDR1 is DFQATT, CDR2 SNEGSKA, per germline (reference sequence). The CDR3 DNA reads TGCAGTGCTAGAGATACTGCGGGGGGGCGGATTGAGACCCAGTACTTC. Translating it yields CSARDTAGGRIETQYF.

This rearrangement joins TRBV6-5 to TRBJ2-1; unclear D gene. Germline values: CDR1 MNHEY, CDR2 SVGAGI. This CDR3 region has 12 residues. Trimming left V 8 bases short and J 12 bases short, with 17 bases between. CDR3 in DNA: TGTGCCAGCGCCCCCTGGGGTTATGGGCAGTTCTTC. This gives the protein CASAPWGYGQFF.

In this sample, this clonotype turned up a few times. CDR3 region: CASSQGGNTEAFF. The CDR3 bases are TGTGCCAGCAGTCAGGGTGGTAACACTGAAGCTTTCTTT. The chain has TRBV6-5 and TRBJ1-1; a possible D gene is TRBD1 (5 bases). Germline lookup yields CDR1 MNHEY and CDR2 SVGAGI. The CDR3 runs to 13 residues. Between the trimmed V and J ends, which lost 5 bases and 2 bases, there was a span of 9 bases.

V and J are TRBV12-3 or TRBV12-4 and TRBJ2-7; the match to TRBD2 covers 7 bases. V dropped 6 bases and J dropped 5; count of bases not matched to a gene: 10. The CDR3 runs 14 residues. CDR3 residues: CASRAGVAGDEQYF. The CDR3 DNA follows: TGTGCCAGCAGGGCCGGGGTAGCGGGCGACGAGCAGTACTTC.

This clonotype occurred a few times. The chain employs TRBV19 and TRBJ1-1; D is uncertain. The CDR3 is 16 amino acids. CDR1 is LNHDA and CDR2 is SQIVND in the germline V gene (reference sequence). V lost 4 bases to trimming and J lost 0 bases, with 15 bases between them. The CDR3 loop is CASSSLLQNMNTEAFF. The CDR3 DNA sequence: TGTGCCAGTAGTAGTCTTCTCCAGAACATGAACACTGAAGCTTTCTTT.

This clonotype was observed a single time. This sequence joins TRBV6-2 or TRBV6-3 and TRBJ2-2; D is undetermined. The CDR3 has 13 amino acids. The germline V and J ends were trimmed by 6 bases and 3 bases, with 8 bases remaining between them. Germline CDR1 reads MNHEY; CDR2 reads SVGEGT. The CDR3 DNA is TGTGCCAGCAGCTTGGCGGACACCGGGGAGCTGTTTTTT. It encodes CASSLADTGELFF.

The chain carries TRBV5-4 and TRBJ2-5; D is undetermined. Per germline, CDR1 SGHNT and CDR2 YYREEE (reference sequence). Trimming cost V 1 base and J 7 bases, with 11 bases left between them. The CDR3 loop spans 13 amino acids. The CDR3 DNA follows: TGTGCCAGCAGCTTGACCGGGCCGGGGACCCAGTACTTC. It translates to CASSLTGPGTQYF.

This clonotype was counted once. The CDR3, as DNA: TGTGCCAGCTCCTCCCCCCAAGAGACCCAGTACTTC. It specifies CASSSPQETQYF. The gene calls are TRBV18 and TRBJ2-5, with D unresolved. The CDR3 loop spans 12 amino acids. CDR1 and CDR2 from the germline V gene are KGHSH and LQKENI. The ends were cut back, 6 bases at V and 1 base at J, with 6 bases in the middle.

This clonotype turned up a few times. This chain links TRBV5-1 with TRBJ2-5; TRBD2 matches at 10 bases. Looked up from germline, CDR1 is SGHRS and CDR2 is YFSETQ. Unmatched junction bases numbered 8, after V lost 1 base and J lost 2 bases. The CDR3 is made up of 17 amino acids. The CDR3 region is CASSLQGQRGGQETQYF. CDR3 in DNA: TGCGCCAGCAGCTTGCAGGGTCAGCGGGGGGGGCAAGAGACCCAGTACTTC.

The chain employs TRBV5-4 and TRBJ2-5, with 8 bases that match TRBD1. Germline V CDR1 and CDR2: SGHNT, YYREEE (reference sequence). There are 12 residues in the CDR3. V lost 5 bases to trimming and J lost 3 bases; unmatched junction nucleotides: 0. CDR3 sequence (DNA): TGTGCCAGCAGGACAGGGGAAGAGACCCAGTACTTC. Translation: CASRTGEETQYF.

The CDR3 is CASSLGGIGQPQHF. Written as DNA, the CDR3 is TGTGCCAGCAGTTTAGGGGGGATTGGGCAGCCCCAGCATTTT. The chain has TRBV12-3 or TRBV12-4 and TRBJ1-5, with D possibly TRBD1 on 5 matching bases. The V end was cut by 1 base, the J end by 7 bases, with 11 bases between. The CDR3 spans 14 residues.

This sequence joins TRBV11-3 and TRBJ1-5, with D hard to call. The CDR3 runs 13 residues. Trimming took 5 bases from V and 6 from J, leaving 11 bases between them. Germline V gene lookup returns CDR1 SGHNT and CDR2 YENEEA. CDR3 nucleotides: TGTGCCAGCAGCCTCAGAGGGTCTCAGCCCCAGCATTTT. The encoded protein is CASSLRGSQPQHF.

This chain connects TRBV18 to TRBJ2-1; TRBD2 is a possible D gene (6 bases). Trimming shortened V by 3 bases and J by 5 bases, and 17 bases separated the two germline ends. CDR3 length: 16 residues. Germline V lookup: CDR1 KGHSH, CDR2 LQKENI. CDR3 DNA: TGTGCCAGCTCACCTTTTGAATTCGGGGGTGACAATGAGCAGTTCTTC. Its translation: CASSPFEFGGDNEQFF.

This chain connects TRBV28 to TRBJ2-1; possible D gene TRBD2, 7 bases. From germline, CDR1 is MDHEN and CDR2 SYDVKM. The germline V and J ends were trimmed by 5 bases and 8 bases, with 10 bases remaining between them. CDR3 length: 12 amino acids. The CDR3, as DNA: TGTGCCAGCAGTCCGGGGGGCTATGAGCAGTTCTTC. Its translation: CASSPGGYEQFF.